One and the same sample provided the 14 T cell receptor beta chains below, sequenced in a study of CD8+CD57+ T cells in acquired aplastic anemia (dated by TCRdb to the late 2010s). Sequenced on an Illumina HiSeq 2000. Genomic DNA was used as template for profiling of TCR beta VDJ combinations and CDR3 sequences. TCRdb cleaned the public reads at Q25 with fastp, built clones with MiXCR and kept in-frame beta chains. Entries that share a CDR3 protein sequence are merged under the most common genes and DNA. The sample table records hundreds of thousands of distinct CDR3 sequences; just under 70% of these occur just once. The biggest ten clones account for 3% to 5% of the sample. Sequences were obtained from sorted CD4+, CD8+, or CD8+CD57+ T cells (not recorded which) from PBMCs. Receptors originate from a human donor in good health, serving as a control.

As concerns this clonotype: At one boundary the junction diverges from the germline segment, which might be a read error. The genes are TRBV19 and TRBJ2-7; D possibly corresponds to TRBD2 (5 bases). Germline assignment: CDR1 LNHDA and CDR2 SQIVND (reference sequence). The length of the CDR3 is 13 residues. DNA for the CDR3: TGTGCCAGTAGTAGAGAGGAGGAACACGAGCAAAACTTC. Translating gives CASSREEEHEQNF.

The chain employs TRBV7-2 and TRBJ2-3; the D is unclear. Germline values: CDR1 SGHTA, CDR2 FQGNSA. The CDR3 totals 15 residues. V lost 9 bases and J lost 1, with 17 bases in between. The CDR3 DNA follows: TGTGCCAGTACCCTAGAGGCGGCCCGCACAGATACGCAGTATTTT. This gives the protein CASTLEAARTDTQYF.

The gene calls are TRBV2 and TRBJ2-5; 8 nucleotides align to TRBD1. Germline V lookup: CDR1 SNHLY, CDR2 FYNNEI. This CDR3 has 15 amino acids. Losses at the gene ends were 8 bases for V and 5 bases for J; bases not matched to a gene: 13. The CDR3 region has the DNA TGTGCCAGCTCCGGCGGGCAGGGGGCGCATGAGACCCAGTACTTC. Residues: CASSGGQGAHETQYF. Variable domain in full (rest from reference TRBV2 and TRBJ2-5): EPEVTQTPSHQVTQMGQEVILRCVPISNHLYFYWYRQILGQKVEFLVSFYNNEISEKSEIFDDQFSVERPDGSNFTLKIRSTKLEDSAMYFCASSGGQGAHETQYFGPGTRLLVL.

This clonotype was counted a few times. V gene TRBV10-3 combines with J gene TRBJ2-1; D is perhaps TRBD1 (6 bases). Trimming took off 4 bases at V and 4 bases at J, with 11 bases between the two ends. Germline V gene data show CDR1 as ENHRY and CDR2 as SYGVKD. This CDR3 is 14 amino acids long. Here the CDR3 DNA reads TGTGCCATCAGTGGCCAGGGGAGATACAATGAGCAGTTCTTC. Protein: CAISGQGRYNEQFF.

The J gene is TRBJ1-6, the V gene TRBV7-9; D possibly corresponds to TRBD1 (6 bases). This CDR3 region has 14 residues. V was cut by 3 bases and J by 10 bases, with 13 bases left in between. Germline CDR1 and CDR2: SEHNR and FQNEAQ (reference sequence). The CDR3 DNA follows: TGTGCCAGCAGCTTGCAGGGGATCGGATCACCCCTCCACTTT. This sequence encodes CASSLQGIGSPLHF.

The genes are TRBV9 and TRBJ1-2; a weak D match, TRBD1 (5 bases). There are 15 residues in the CDR3. Trimming cost V 4 bases and J 11 bases, with 24 bases left between them. CDR1 is SGDLS and CDR2 is YYNGEE in the germline V gene. The CDR3 DNA sequence: TGTGCCAGCAGCCACTCTGGGGCGTACAATGAGCAGTACACCTTC. It codes for CASSHSGAYNEQYTF.

The gene calls are TRBV6-1 and TRBJ2-1; either TRBD1 or TRBD2 may supply D (7 bases each). The CDR3 is 14 amino acids. Germline assignment: CDR1 MNHNS and CDR2 SASEGT. V lost 8 bases and J lost 8, with 19 bases in between. The CDR3 loop reads CASDRAGEGDEQFF. For the CDR3, the DNA is TGTGCCAGCGACAGGGCTGGGGAGGGCGATGAGCAGTTCTTC.

The V gene is TRBV7-8, the J gene TRBJ2-7, with D hard to call. V lost 3 bases and J lost 7, with 13 bases in between. The CDR3 sequence is 13 residues long. The germline V gene has CDR1 SGHVS and CDR2 FQNEAQ. The CDR3 loop is CASSFAIGLEQYF. The DNA of the CDR3 is TGTGCCAGCAGCTTTGCTATAGGGTTGGAGCAGTACTTC.

Details on this clonotype: In this CDR3 the conserved last residue, phenylalanine or tryptophan, is missing, so a read error is likely. The DNA is omitted, as the CDR3 cannot be located on it reliably, and the CDR3 follows TCRdb's listing. The rearrangement links TRBV2 to TRBJ2-1; TRBD1 reflects the table's D call only, with no check against the DNA. Germline CDR1 SNHLY, CDR2 FYNNEI. The CDR3 has 16 residues if both end residues are counted. This CDR3 reads CASSGIRHRARDYPFG.

The table lists this clonotype with many counts. The chain has TRBV12-5 and TRBJ2-5, with TRBD2 matching over 11 bases. V lost 7 bases to trimming and J lost 5 bases; unmatched junction nucleotides: 12. The CDR3 totals 16 residues. Germline CDR1 is LGHNT and CDR2 is FRNRAP. DNA for the CDR3: TGTGCTAGTGAAATTATCGGGACTAGCGGACGGGAGACCCAGTACTTC. Translated, it gives CASEIIGTSGRETQYF.

This clonotype has at least ten counts. CDR3 sequence: CASSQQPTNTEAFF. The CDR3 DNA is TGTGCCAGCAGCCAACAGCCGACGAACACTGAAGCTTTCTTT. This rearrangement joins TRBV4-2 to TRBJ1-1, with D hard to call. CDR3 length: 14 residues. Per germline, CDR1 LGHNA and CDR2 YNFKEQ. The V end lost 2 bases, the J end lost 1 base, and 8 bases lay between the germline ends.

In its sample, this clonotype was seen once. The chain couples TRBV11-2 to TRBJ1-2, with a tentative D call TRBD1 (6 bases). V was clipped by 6 bases and J by 2 bases, with 22 bases between them. This CDR3 has 17 amino acids. Germline V gene sequence: CDR1 SGHAT, CDR2 FQNNGV. Here the CDR3 reads CASSSPRGGGINYGYTF. DNA of the CDR3: TGTGCCAGCAGTTCCCCGAGAGGAGGGGGGATCAACTATGGCTACACCTTC.

This clonotype was found many times. The rearrangement links TRBV12-3 or TRBV12-4 to TRBJ1-5, with 8 bases that match TRBD1. Unmatched junction bases numbered 11, after V lost 5 bases and J lost 2 bases. This CDR3 is built from 17 residues. CDR3 amino acids: CASSKYTGGLGNQPQHF. The CDR3 DNA reads TGTGCCAGCAGTAAATACACAGGGGGTCTCGGCAATCAGCCCCAGCATTTT.

The chain has TRBV25-1 and TRBJ1-2, with 7 bases lining up with TRBD1. Germline values: CDR1 MGHDK, CDR2 SYGVNS. This CDR3 has 15 amino acids. The chain's CDR3 is CAATKYKGANYGYTF. As DNA, the CDR3 is TGTGCTGCCACCAAATATAAGGGGGCAAACTATGGCTACACCTTC.